This T cell receptor beta chain is from a study of blood T cell repertoires in COVID-19. V was cut by 5 bases and J by 7 bases, with 15 bases left in between. Germline CDR1 and CDR2: SGHRS and YFSETQ. This CDR3 spans 14 amino acids. Among Cohort 3 donors, those recovered had two negative PCRs, clearance, or symptom resolution. The protocol was immunoSEQ multiplex PCR, while the TCRdb copy is restricted to in-frame clones and leaves out a portion. The repertoire has under 200,000 clones, around 80% of them found once; the top ten carry 10% to 15%. The sequence derives from a woman aged 60 to 75 who had recovered from COVID-19. The genes are TRBV5-1 and TRBJ2-2; D uncertain. The specimen was PBMCs or T cells enriched from blood (not recorded which). Here the CDR3 DNA reads TGCGCCAGCAGTAAAGGAGTCGAGAGCGGGGAGCTGTTTTTT. This encodes CASSKGVESGELFF.